This T cell receptor beta chain appears in the sequencing data of a study of T-cell memory formation after mild COVID-19. This clonotype was seen a handful of times. The J segment lost 0 bases and the V segment lost 3 bases, leaving 5 bases of the junction unmatched. The CDR3 totals 15 residues. Germline CDR1 reads SGHDN; CDR2 reads FVKESK. TCRdb independently ran MiXCR on the 5' RACE reads; one entry per CDR3 protein. The sample contains 190,000 or so distinct CDR3 sequences, over 20% of which appear only once. The rearrangement uses TRBV14 and TRBJ2-7; TRBD1 agrees at 7 bases. The sequence was obtained from an adult woman who had mild COVID-19 (a few samples of this study predate the infection). Cell type and time point are not known. The source material was PBMCs or a T cell subset sorted from them (not recorded which). CDR3 sequence (DNA): TGTGCCAGCAGCCATGAACAGGGGTTCTCCTACGAGCAGTACTTC. Protein: CASSHEQGFSYEQYF. Using reference TRBV14 and TRBJ2-7 for the parts outside the CDR3, the full variable domain is EAGVTQFPSHSVIEKGQTVTLRCDPISGHDNLYWYRRVMGKEIKFLLHFVKESKQDESGMPNNRFLAERTGGTYSTLKVQPAELEDSGVYFCASSHEQGFSYEQYFGPGTRLTVT.